This T cell receptor (beta chain) was profiled in a study of T cell repertoires in cytomegalovirus infection. Trimming removed 5 bases from V and 8 bases from J, with 15 bases in between. CDR1 and CDR2 from the germline V gene are SEHNR and FQNEAQ (reference sequence). This CDR3 has 14 residues. TCRdb processed the reads anew with MiXCR; each CDR3 protein has one entry. The data show 750,000 to 950,000 distinct CDR3 sequences, almost 30% seen once. For this clonotype: The antigen remains unidentified.

The material was cultured CD8+ T cells from PBMCs, obtained from culture after CMV antigen stimulation. The genes are TRBV7-9 and TRBJ1-4; D is ambiguous. The receptor was isolated from a human donor in good health (CMV status not recorded). Some clones in this sample may be carry-over from other donors' samples. CDR3 bases: TGTGCCAGCAGCGCGGGCGTTACATCCGAAAAACTGTTTTTT. Protein: CASSAGVTSEKLFF.